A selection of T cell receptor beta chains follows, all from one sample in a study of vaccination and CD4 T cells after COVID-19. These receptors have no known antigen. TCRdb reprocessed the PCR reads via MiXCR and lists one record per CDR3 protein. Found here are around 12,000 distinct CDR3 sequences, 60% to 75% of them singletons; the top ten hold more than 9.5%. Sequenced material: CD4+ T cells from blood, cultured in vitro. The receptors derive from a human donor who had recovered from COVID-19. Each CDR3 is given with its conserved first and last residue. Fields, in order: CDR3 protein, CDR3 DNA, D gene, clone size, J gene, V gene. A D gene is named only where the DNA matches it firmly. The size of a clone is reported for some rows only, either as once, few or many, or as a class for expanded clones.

CAQPPQTGSYAMNTEAFF TGTGCGCAGCCCCCACAAACAGGGTCGTATGCCATGAACACTGAAGCTTTCTTT NA NA TRBJ1-1 TRBV7-9
CSARRQGNTGELFF TGCAGTGCTAGAAGGCAGGGAAACACCGGGGAGCTGTTTTTT NA few TRBJ2-2 TRBV20-1
CATSSSTQGANTGELFF TGTGCCACCAGCAGCTCGACCCAGGGGGCGAACACCGGGGAGCTGTTTTTT TRBD1 NA TRBJ2-2 TRBV15
CASRELTAYEQYF TGTGCCAGCAGAGAACTTACCGCCTACGAGCAGTACTTC NA NA TRBJ2-7 TRBV7-8
CASTQTGTYEQYF TGTGCCAGCACCCAGACAGGGACCTACGAGCAGTACTTC TRBD1 NA TRBJ2-7 TRBV6-1
CASNRDAVYGYTF TGTGCCTCAAACAGGGATGCGGTTTATGGCTACACCTTC NA NA TRBJ1-2 TRBV12-3/TRBV12-4
CASSITGTGDSPLHF TGTGCCAGTAGTATCACCGGGACAGGGGATTCACCCCTCCACTTT TRBD1 NA TRBJ1-6 TRBV19
CASSRRDSQSPLHF TGTGCCAGCAGCAGACGGGACAGTCAATCACCCCTCCACTTT TRBD1 few TRBJ1-6 TRBV6-1
CASSYSPGFDGYTF TGTGCCAGCAGTTACTCCCCGGGTTTCGATGGCTACACCTTC NA NA TRBJ1-2 TRBV12-3/TRBV12-4
CASSKGQGVYQPQHF TGTGCCAGCAGCAAGGGACAGGGGGTTTATCAGCCCCAGCATTTT TRBD1 few TRBJ1-5 TRBV6-2/TRBV6-3
CASSLQLLAPISPLHF TGTGCCAGCAGTCTTCAACTTCTGGCCCCAATTTCACCCCTCCACTTT NA NA TRBJ1-6 TRBV27
CASSLSPGGSSETQYF TGTGCCAGCAGCTTATCACCAGGCGGGAGTTCCGAGACCCAGTACTTC TRBD2 NA TRBJ2-5 TRBV7-3
CSARSGPLPLVF TGCAGTGCTAGATCTGGCCCACTGCCGTTGGTCTTC NA NA TRBJ2-1 TRBV20-1
CASSDVLSNQPQHF TGTGCCAGCAGTGACGTCCTTAGCAATCAGCCCCAGCATTTT NA NA TRBJ1-5 TRBV2
CATAEQGGSNQPQHF TGTGCCACAGCCGAACAGGGCGGTAGCAATCAGCCCCAGCATTTT NA NA TRBJ1-5 TRBV19
CASSGRDYRADTQYF TGTGCCAGCAGTGGCCGGGACTACCGGGCAGATACGCAGTATTTT TRBD2 NA TRBJ2-3 TRBV2
CASISDTSNTGELFF TGTGCCAGCATCAGCGACACCTCGAACACCGGGGAGCTGTTTTTT NA few TRBJ2-2 TRBV6-1
CASTPRGFRGLRGSQPQHF TGTGCCAGCACCCCCCGGGGCTTCAGGGGGCTCAGAGGCAGTCAGCCCCAGCATTTT TRBD1 NA TRBJ1-5 TRBV7-8
CASSRTSTGPMNTGELFF TGTGCCAGTAGTCGAACCTCCACTGGACCCATGAACACCGGGGAGCTGTTTTTT NA NA TRBJ2-2 TRBV19
CARRETGGLCNQPQHF TGTGCCAGGAGGGAAACAGGGGGCTTGTGCAATCAGCCCCAGCATTTT TRBD1 NA TRBJ1-5 TRBV6-7
CSARTPLVTEAFF TGCAGTGCTAGAACACCTCTTGTCACTGAAGCTTTCTTT NA few TRBJ1-1 TRBV20-1
CASSLRGIEGDEQYF TGTGCCAGCAGTTTAAGGGGAATAGAGGGGGACGAGCAGTACTTC NA NA TRBJ2-7 TRBV12-3/TRBV12-4
CASSFGIGETQYF TGTGCCAGCAGTTTTGGAATTGGAGAGACCCAGTACTTC NA few TRBJ2-5 TRBV12-3/TRBV12-4
CASSSRTSGGSGDEQFF TGTGCCAGCAGCTCCCGGACTAGCGGGGGATCAGGCGATGAGCAGTTCTTC TRBD2 NA TRBJ2-1 TRBV5-4
CASRDRGTDSSGANVLTF TGTGCCAGCCGGGACAGGGGGACCGACAGCTCTGGGGCCAACGTCCTGACTTTC TRBD1 NA TRBJ2-6 TRBV19
CSARTGNMNTGELFF TGCAGTGCTAGAACCGGGAATATGAACACCGGGGAGCTGTTTTTT NA NA TRBJ2-2 TRBV20-1
CASSRQGSNQPQHF TGTGCCAGCAGTCGACAGGGGAGCAATCAGCCCCAGCATTTT TRBD1 NA TRBJ1-5 TRBV6-1
CASRTTRGQDQPQHF TGTGCCAGCAGAACAACCAGGGGGCAGGATCAGCCCCAGCATTTT TRBD1 NA TRBJ1-5 TRBV28
CASSLWGRGEAFF TGTGCCAGCAGCTTGTGGGGGCGCGGGGAAGCTTTCTTT NA NA TRBJ1-1 TRBV5-4
CASSLGVRGTDEAFF TGCGCCAGCAGCTTGGGAGTTCGAGGGACAGATGAAGCTTTCTTT TRBD1 NA TRBJ1-1 TRBV5-1
CASSQGKRSDTGELFF TGCGCCAGCAGTCAAGGGAAGCGGAGTGACACCGGGGAGCTGTTTTTT NA NA TRBJ2-2 TRBV23-1
CASSYARVLGVTEAFF TGTGCCAGCAGTTACGCGAGGGTTCTGGGAGTAACTGAAGCTTTCTTT NA NA TRBJ1-1 TRBV6-5
CSARANSGEQPQHF TGCAGTGCTAGAGCGAACTCGGGTGAGCAGCCCCAGCATTTT NA NA TRBJ1-5 TRBV20-1
CASSRQGANTGELFF TGTGCCAGCAGCAGGCAAGGGGCGAACACCGGGGAGCTGTTTTTT NA NA TRBJ2-2 TRBV7-9
CASSVAATGYEQYF TGTGCCAGCAGCGTAGCGGCTACAGGGTACGAGCAGTACTTC NA NA TRBJ2-7 TRBV9
CASSSRAGGFTDTQYF TGTGCCAGTAGTAGCCGAGCGGGAGGATTTACAGATACGCAGTATTTT TRBD2 NA TRBJ2-3 TRBV19
CATSDLAGVGETQYF TGTGCCACCAGCGACCTAGCGGGAGTAGGTGAGACCCAGTACTTC TRBD2 few TRBJ2-5 TRBV15
CASSLSGWIRSSYEQYF TGTGCCAGCAGCTTATCTGGGTGGATTAGGTCCTCCTACGAGCAGTACTTC NA few TRBJ2-7 TRBV7-8
CASSPWTRRNANYGYTF TGTGCCAGCAGTCCCTGGACAAGACGAAACGCTAACTATGGCTACACCTTC NA NA TRBJ1-2 TRBV27
CASSPRTSGVESGIQYF TGTGCCAGCAGCCCGCGGACTAGCGGAGTAGAGAGTGGGATTCAGTACTTC TRBD2 NA TRBJ2-4 TRBV7-2
CACGRTEAFF TGTGCCTGTGGACGCACTGAAGCTTTCTTT NA NA TRBJ1-1 TRBV19
CASSPPSGRARGTGANVLTF TGTGCCAGTAGCCCACCGAGCGGGAGGGCCCGAGGAACTGGGGCCAACGTCCTGACTTTC TRBD2 NA TRBJ2-6 TRBV19
CASSEITDTQYF TGTGCCAGCAGCGAAATCACAGATACGCAGTATTTT NA few TRBJ2-3 TRBV7-2
CASSFGTAINQPQHF TGTGCCAGCAGTTTCGGGACAGCCATCAATCAGCCCCAGCATTTT TRBD1 NA TRBJ1-5 TRBV6-2/TRBV6-3
CASSKNRAQPQHF TGTGCCAGCAGCAAAAACAGGGCCCAGCCCCAGCATTTT NA NA TRBJ1-5 TRBV12-3/TRBV12-4
CSATTDTNYGYTF TGCAGTGCTACTACGGACACGAACTATGGCTACACCTTC NA NA TRBJ1-2 TRBV20-1
CASRAPGQDYGYTF TGCGCCAGCAGAGCTCCGGGGCAAGACTATGGCTACACCTTC NA NA TRBJ1-2 TRBV4-1
CSARDTSSETQYF TGCAGTGCTAGAGATACTAGTTCTGAGACCCAGTACTTC NA NA TRBJ2-5 TRBV20-1
CATSDTGTEVPTDTQYF TGTGCCACCAGTGATACCGGGACGGAGGTCCCCACAGATACGCAGTATTTT NA NA TRBJ2-3 TRBV24-1
CASSPKSGPGNYGYTF TGTGCCAGCAGCCCTAAGTCTGGACCGGGCAACTATGGCTACACCTTC NA once TRBJ1-2 TRBV5-4
CASLSAGDSPLHF TGTGCCAGCTTATCCGCTGGCGATTCACCCCTCCACTTT NA NA TRBJ1-6 TRBV28
CASSPTPYSYEQYF TGTGCCAGCAGCCCGACCCCATACTCCTACGAGCAGTACTTC NA NA TRBJ2-7 TRBV7-6
CASSFTGTEGNTIYF TGTGCCAGCAGCTTCACCGGGACAGAGGGAAACACCATATATTTT TRBD1 NA TRBJ1-3 TRBV7-2
CASSFSGSSYEQYF TGTGCCAGCAGTTTTTCGGGCAGCTCCTACGAGCAGTACTTC NA NA TRBJ2-7 TRBV6-5
CASSPGATPFGQYF TGTGCCAGCTCACCGGGGGCTACACCGTTTGGCCAGTACTTC NA NA TRBJ2-5 TRBV18
CASSQDQQGGQPQHF TGCGCCAGCAGCCAAGATCAGCAGGGGGGTCAGCCCCAGCATTTT TRBD1 few TRBJ1-5 TRBV4-1